The sequence of this T cell receptor (beta chain) was determined in a study of graft-versus-host responses after intestinal transplantation. Background on the study: Tacrolimus plus steroids were given to all recipients for two to three years, preceded by anti-thymocyte globulin induction.

For this clone: The target antigen is unknown.

Study-wide findings and caveats: Declines in HvG clones occurring early post-transplant were associated with peak circulating GvH clone levels. Some GvH clones were seen earlier in gut or blood, suggesting intestinal origin. Patients with graft-donor T cell macrochimerism had high graft-versus-host to host-versus-graft clonal ratios in allografts.

Germline values: CDR1 SGHAT, CDR2 FQNNGV. The CDR3 extends over 14 amino acids. Trimming pared 4 bases from V and 5 bases from J, leaving 14 bases between. Method: immunoSEQ multiplex PCR; TCRdb's copy keeps in-frame clones and lacks some. The sample records about 36,000 clones, around 94% being singletons. This specimen was unstimulated CD4+ T cells sorted from spleen or lymph node cells, taken before transplant. This TCR was recovered from a human donor who was the organ donor for an intestinal transplant. V and J are TRBV11-2 and TRBJ2-5; D may match TRBD1 or TRBD2 (5 bases each). The CDR3 DNA follows: TGTGCCAGCAGCTGGCCGGGACCCAGTGAGACCCAGTACTTC. Residues: CASSWPGPSETQYF.